The following is a TCR beta chain sequence with its context. The CDR3 has 17 amino acids. J lost 6 bases, V lost 4 bases, and 10 bases had no gene match. Germline CDR1 is SGHVS and CDR2 is FNYEAQ. Data came from immunoSEQ multiplex PCR; TCRdb stores just in-frame clones and leaves some out. The repertoire holds about 330,000 clones, with 80% to 90% as singletons. The data are from a study of blood T cell repertoires in COVID-19. Among Cohort 3 donors, those recovered had two negative PCRs, clearance, or symptom resolution. This receptor was obtained from a man between 25 and 39 years old who had recovered from COVID-19. The chain links TRBV7-6 to TRBJ2-2; TRBD1 matches 11 bases. Sequenced material: PBMCs or T cells enriched from blood (not recorded which). CDR3 DNA: TGTGCCAGCAGCTACCGGACAGGGGGCTTTAAGGCCGGGGAGCTGTTTTTT. This gives the protein CASSYRTGGFKAGELFF.